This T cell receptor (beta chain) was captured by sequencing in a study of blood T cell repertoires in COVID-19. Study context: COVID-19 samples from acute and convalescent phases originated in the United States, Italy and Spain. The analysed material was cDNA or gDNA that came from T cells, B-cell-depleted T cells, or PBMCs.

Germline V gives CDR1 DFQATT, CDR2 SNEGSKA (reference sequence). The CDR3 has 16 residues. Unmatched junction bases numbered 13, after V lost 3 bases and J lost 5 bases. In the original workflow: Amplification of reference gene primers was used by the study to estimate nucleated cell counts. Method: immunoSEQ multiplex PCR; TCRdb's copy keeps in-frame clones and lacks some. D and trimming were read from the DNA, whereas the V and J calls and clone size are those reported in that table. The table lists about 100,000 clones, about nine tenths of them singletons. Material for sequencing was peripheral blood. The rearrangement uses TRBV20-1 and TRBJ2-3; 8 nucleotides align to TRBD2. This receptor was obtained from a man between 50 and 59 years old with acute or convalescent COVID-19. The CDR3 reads CSASDPGLGDLDTQYF. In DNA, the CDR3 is TGCAGTGCTAGTGATCCGGGACTAGGCGATTTAGATACGCAGTATTTT.